This entry concerns a single T cell receptor beta chain. Only in-frame clones appear in the TCRdb table, and some are missing; sequencing was by immunoSEQ multiplex PCR. This sample has 69,000 or so clones; roughly 93% occur once, and the top ten carry approximately 1.5%. The source of the sample is a study of T cell changes during pregnancy in multiple sclerosis. The starting material was peripheral blood, obtained in the third trimester of pregnancy. The source is a female donor with multiple sclerosis, enrolled in a pregnancy study.

CDR3 in DNA: TGCGCCAGCAGCCATGGACAGGGGGGGATAAATGAGCAGTTCTTC. Residues: CASSHGQGGINEQFF. This rearrangement joins TRBV4-1 to TRBJ2-1; 10 bases are a match to TRBD1. The germline V gene encodes CDR1 MGHRA and CDR2 YSYEKL. This CDR3 contains 15 residues. After removal of 3 bases from V and 7 bases from J, the junction contained 6 bases not matched to a gene.